This T cell receptor (beta chain) emerged from a study of T-cell memory formation after mild COVID-19. General study results and limits: Pre-infection memory showed some responding clones, and this suggested that cross-reactive memory joined.

TCRdb reprocessed the 5' RACE reads with MiXCR, giving one entry per CDR3 protein. The data hold a few hundred thousand distinct CDR3 sequences, with around 16% observed a single time. This CDR3 region has 12 residues. The V gene's germline CDR1 is SGHAT and CDR2 FQNNGV. V was clipped by 6 bases and J by 8 bases, with 11 bases between them. At least ten counts were recorded for this clonotype. Antigen unknown. The clonotype was recovered from a man aged 18-30 years who had mild COVID-19 (a few samples of this study predate the infection). Cell type and time point are not known. Specimen: PBMCs or a T cell subset sorted from them (not recorded which). The J gene is TRBJ2-1, the V gene TRBV11-2; D perhaps matches TRBD2 (6 bases). This CDR3 reads CASREGWDEQFF. The CDR3 region has the DNA TGTGCCAGCAGGGAGGGATGGGATGAGCAGTTCTTC. Complete variable domain (other parts from reference TRBV11-2 and TRBJ2-1): EAGVAQSPRYKIIEKRQSVAFWCNPISGHATLYWYQQILGQGPKLLIQFQNNGVVDDSQLPKDRFSAERLKGVDSTLKIQPAKLEDSAVYLCASREGWDEQFFGPGTRLTVL.